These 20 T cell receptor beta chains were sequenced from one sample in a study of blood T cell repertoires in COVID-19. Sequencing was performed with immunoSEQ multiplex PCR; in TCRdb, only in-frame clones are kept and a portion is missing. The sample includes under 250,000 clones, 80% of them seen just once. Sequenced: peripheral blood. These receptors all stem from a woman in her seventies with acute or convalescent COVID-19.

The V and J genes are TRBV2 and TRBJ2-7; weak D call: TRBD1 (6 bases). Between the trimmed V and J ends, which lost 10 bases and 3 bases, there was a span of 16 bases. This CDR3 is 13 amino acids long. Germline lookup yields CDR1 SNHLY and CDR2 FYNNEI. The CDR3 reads CATTGRGLYEQYF. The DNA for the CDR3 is TGTGCCACCACGGGCAGGGGCCTCTACGAGCAGTACTTC.

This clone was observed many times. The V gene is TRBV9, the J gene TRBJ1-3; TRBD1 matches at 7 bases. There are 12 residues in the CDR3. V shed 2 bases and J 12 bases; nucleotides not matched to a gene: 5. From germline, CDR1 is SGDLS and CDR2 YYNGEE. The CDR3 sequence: CASSVGDRYIYF. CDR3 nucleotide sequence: TGTGCCAGCAGCGTCGGGGACAGATACATATATTTT. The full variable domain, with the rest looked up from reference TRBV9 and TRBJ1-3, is DSGVTQTPKHLITATGQRVTLRCSPRSGDLSVYWYQQSLDQGLQFLIQYYNGEERAKGNILERFSAQQFPDLHSELNLSSLELGDSALYFCASSVGDRYIYFGEGSWLTVV.

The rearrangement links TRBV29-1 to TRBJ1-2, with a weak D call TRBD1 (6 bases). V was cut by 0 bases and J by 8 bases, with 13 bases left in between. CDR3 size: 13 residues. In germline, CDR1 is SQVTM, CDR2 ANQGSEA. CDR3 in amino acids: CSVEDYRQEGYTF. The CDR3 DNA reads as TGCAGCGTTGAAGATTATCGACAGGAAGGCTACACCTTC.

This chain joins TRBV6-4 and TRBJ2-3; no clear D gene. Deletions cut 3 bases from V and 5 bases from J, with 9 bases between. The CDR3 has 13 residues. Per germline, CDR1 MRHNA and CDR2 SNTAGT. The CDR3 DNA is TGTGCCAGCAGTGAGGGCCCCCAAGATACGCAGTATTTT. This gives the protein CASSEGPQDTQYF.

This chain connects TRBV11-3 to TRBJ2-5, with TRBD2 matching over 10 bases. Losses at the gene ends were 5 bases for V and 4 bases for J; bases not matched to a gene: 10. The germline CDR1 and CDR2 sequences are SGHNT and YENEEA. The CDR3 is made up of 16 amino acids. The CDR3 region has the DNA TGTGCCAGCAGCCCCCGGACTAGCGGTGTAGGAGAGACCCAGTACTTC. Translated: CASSPRTSGVGETQYF. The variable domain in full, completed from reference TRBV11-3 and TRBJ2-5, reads EAGVVQSPRYKIIEKKQPVAFWCNPISGHNTLYWYLQNLGQGPELLIRYENEEAVDDSQLPKDRFSAERLKGVDSTLKIQPAELGDSAVYLCASSPRTSGVGETQYFGPGTRLLVL.

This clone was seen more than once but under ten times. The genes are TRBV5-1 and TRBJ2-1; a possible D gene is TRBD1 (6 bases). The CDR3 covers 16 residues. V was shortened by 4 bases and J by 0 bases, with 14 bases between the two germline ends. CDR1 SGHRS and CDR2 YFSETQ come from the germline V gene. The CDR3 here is CASSPGRGHSYNEQFF. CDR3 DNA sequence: TGCGCCAGCAGCCCAGGCAGGGGCCACTCCTACAATGAGCAGTTCTTC.

The CDR3 sequence is CASRDGTYNEQFF. For the CDR3, the DNA is TGTGCCAGCAGGGACGGGACCTACAATGAGCAGTTCTTC. The chain employs TRBV28 and TRBJ2-1, with D maybe TRBD2 (5 bases). CDR1 MDHEN and CDR2 SYDVKM come from the germline V gene. The V gene lost 6 bases and the J gene lost 2 bases, with 8 bases spanning the gap. CDR3 length equals 13 residues.

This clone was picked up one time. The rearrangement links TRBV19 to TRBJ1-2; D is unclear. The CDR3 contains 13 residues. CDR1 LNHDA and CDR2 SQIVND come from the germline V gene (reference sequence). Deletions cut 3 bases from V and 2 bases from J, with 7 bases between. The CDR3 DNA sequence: TGTGCCAGTAGTATCAACAACAACTATGGCTACACCTTC. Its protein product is CASSINNNYGYTF.

CDR3 in amino acids: CASSLVRGDTEAFF. In DNA, the CDR3 is TGTGCCAGTAGCCTCGTCAGGGGGGACACTGAAGCTTTCTTT. The chain carries TRBV19 and TRBJ1-1; 7 nucleotides agree with TRBD1. CDR1 and CDR2 (germline): LNHDA, SQIVND (reference sequence). J was trimmed by 3 bases and V by 6 bases; bases with no gene match: 7. CDR3 length: 14 amino acids.

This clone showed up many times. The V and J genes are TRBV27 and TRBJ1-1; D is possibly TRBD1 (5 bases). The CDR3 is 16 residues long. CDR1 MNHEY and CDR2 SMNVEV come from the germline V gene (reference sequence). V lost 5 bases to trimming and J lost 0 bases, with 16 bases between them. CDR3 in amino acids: CASSPPRAGLNTEAFF. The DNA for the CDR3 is TGTGCCAGCAGTCCCCCCCGGGCGGGACTGAACACTGAAGCTTTCTTT.

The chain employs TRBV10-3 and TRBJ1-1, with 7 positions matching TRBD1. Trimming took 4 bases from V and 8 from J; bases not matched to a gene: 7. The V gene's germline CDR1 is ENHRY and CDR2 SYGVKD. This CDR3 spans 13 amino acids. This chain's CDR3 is CAISVDEDREAFF. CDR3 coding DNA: TGTGCCATCAGTGTCGATGAGGACAGGGAAGCTTTCTTT.

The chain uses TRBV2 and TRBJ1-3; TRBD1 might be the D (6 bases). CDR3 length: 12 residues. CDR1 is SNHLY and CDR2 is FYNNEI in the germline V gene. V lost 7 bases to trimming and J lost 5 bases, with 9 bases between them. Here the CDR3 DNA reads TGTGCCAGCATAGACAGGCGAAACACCATATATTTT. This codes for CASIDRRNTIYF.

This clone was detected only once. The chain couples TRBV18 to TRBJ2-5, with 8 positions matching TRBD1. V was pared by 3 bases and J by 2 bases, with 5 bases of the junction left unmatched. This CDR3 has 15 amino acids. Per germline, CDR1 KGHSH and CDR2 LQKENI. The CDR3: CASSPVTGGQETQYF. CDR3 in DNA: TGTGCCAGCTCACCTGTCACAGGGGGACAAGAGACCCAGTACTTC. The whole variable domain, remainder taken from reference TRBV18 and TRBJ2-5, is NAGVMQNPRHLVRRRGQEARLRCSPMKGHSHVYWYRQLPEEGLKFMVYLQKENIIDESGMPKERFSAEFPKEGPSILRIQQVVRGDSAAYFCASSPVTGGQETQYFGPGTRLLVL.

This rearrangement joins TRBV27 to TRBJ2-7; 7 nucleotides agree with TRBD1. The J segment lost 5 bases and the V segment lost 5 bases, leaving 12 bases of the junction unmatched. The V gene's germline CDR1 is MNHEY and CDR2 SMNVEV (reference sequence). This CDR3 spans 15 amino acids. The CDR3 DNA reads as TGTGCCAGCAGTGCAACCCCGACAGGGTACGACGAGCAGTACTTC. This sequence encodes CASSATPTGYDEQYF.

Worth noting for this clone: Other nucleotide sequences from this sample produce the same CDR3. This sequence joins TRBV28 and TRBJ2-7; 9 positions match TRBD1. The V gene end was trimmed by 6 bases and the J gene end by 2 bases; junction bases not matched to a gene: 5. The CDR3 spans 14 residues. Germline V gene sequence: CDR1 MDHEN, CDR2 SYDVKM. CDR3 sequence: CASSPGQGPYEQYF. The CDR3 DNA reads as TGTGCCAGCAGCCCGGGACAGGGACCCTACGAGCAGTACTTC.

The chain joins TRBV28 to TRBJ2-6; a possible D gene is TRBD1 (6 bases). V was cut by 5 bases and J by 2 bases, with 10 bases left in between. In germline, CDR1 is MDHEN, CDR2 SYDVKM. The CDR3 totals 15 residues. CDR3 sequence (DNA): TGTGCCAGCAGTCAACAGGGTACTGGGGCCAACGTCCTGACTTTC. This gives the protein CASSQQGTGANVLTF.

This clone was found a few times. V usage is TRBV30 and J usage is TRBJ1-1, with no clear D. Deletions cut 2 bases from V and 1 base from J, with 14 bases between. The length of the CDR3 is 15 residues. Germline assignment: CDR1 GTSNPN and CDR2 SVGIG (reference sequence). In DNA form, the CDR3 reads TGTGCCTGGAGTCCCTTTGCACAGCCGAACACTGAAGCTTTCTTT. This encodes CAWSPFAQPNTEAFF.

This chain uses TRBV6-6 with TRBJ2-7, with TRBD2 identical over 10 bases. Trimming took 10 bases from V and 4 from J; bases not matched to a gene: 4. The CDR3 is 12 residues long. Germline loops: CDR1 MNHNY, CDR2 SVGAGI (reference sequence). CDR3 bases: TGTGCCACGTCTAGCGGGGGTTACGAGCAGTACTTC. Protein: CATSSGGYEQYF.

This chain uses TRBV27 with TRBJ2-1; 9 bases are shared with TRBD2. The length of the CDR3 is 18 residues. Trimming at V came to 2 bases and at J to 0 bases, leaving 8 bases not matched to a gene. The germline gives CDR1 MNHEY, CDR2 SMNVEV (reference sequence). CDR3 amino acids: CASSLGRVSGSSYNEQFF. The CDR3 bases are TGTGCCAGCAGTTTAGGGAGGGTTAGCGGGAGCTCCTACAATGAGCAGTTCTTC.

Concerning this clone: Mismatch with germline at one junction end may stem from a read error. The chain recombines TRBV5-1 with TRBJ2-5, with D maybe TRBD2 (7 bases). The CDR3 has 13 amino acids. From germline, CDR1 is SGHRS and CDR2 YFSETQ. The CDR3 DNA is TGCGCCAGCAGCTTTTTGGGGGGGCCAGTATGGGACTTC. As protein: CASSFLGGPVWDF.